Listed below are T cell receptor beta chains from one sample, sequenced in a study of OX40 agonist ivuxolimab in advanced cancers. Method: immunoSEQ multiplex PCR; TCRdb's copy keeps in-frame clones and lacks some. The sample yields roughly 77,000 clones, approximately 89% seen once. The sample was CD4+ or CD8+ T cells sorted from blood, taken in a trial of the OX40 agonist ivuxolimab. The origin of the receptors is an adult with an advanced solid tumor such as melanoma, head and neck, liver or kidney cancer. Each CDR3 is given with its conserved first and last residue. D genes are given only for firm matches. Part of the rows lack a size; the others show once, few, many or a class for expanded clones.

D	V	J	size	DNA	CDR3
.	TRBV19	TRBJ2-5	.	TGTGCCAGTAGTATTACCCCAACATCGCAAGAGACCCAGTACTTC	CASSITPTSQETQYF
.	TRBV19	TRBJ2-5	.	TGTGCCAGTAAGCGACTAGGGGGAGATCTAAAAGAGACCCAGTACTTC	CASKRLGGDLKETQYF
TRBD1	TRBV2	TRBJ1-5	.	TGTGCCAGCAGGCCCGGGACAGGGGGTCAGCCCCAGCATTTT	CASRPGTGGQPQHF
.	TRBV18	TRBJ2-7	.	TGTGCCAGCTCACCACCGCTTTGGGCCCCTAGGGCCTACGAGCAGTACTTC	CASSPPLWAPRAYEQYF
.	TRBV27	TRBJ1-2	once	TGTGCCAGCAGAACCGGGGTTTATGGCTACACCTTC	CASRTGVYGYTF
.	TRBV5-8	TRBJ1-1	.	TGTGCCAGCAGCTTGGGGGCGGTCAACACTGAAGCTTTCTTT	CASSLGAVNTEAFF
.	TRBV4-3	TRBJ2-3	.	TGCGCCAGCAGCCAAGACCAGCAGGGAGATACGCAGTATTTT	CASSQDQQGDTQYF
.	TRBV7-3	TRBJ2-2	.	TGTGCCAGCAGCCCTCGGGGGTCGGGCACCGGGGAGCTGTTTTTT	CASSPRGSGTGELFF
TRBD1	TRBV9	TRBJ1-6	.	TGTGCCAGCAGCGGACAGGGCCGGGGGAATTCACCCCTCCACTTT	CASSGQGRGNSPLHF
.	TRBV6-5	TRBJ2-3	.	TGTGCCAGCAGTTACTTCCCAGGGGATACGCAGTATTTT	CASSYFPGDTQYF
.	TRBV5-4	TRBJ1-1	.	TGTGCCAGCAGCTTGGAAGTATTTCGGGATTACACTGAAGCTTTCTTT	CASSLEVFRDYTEAFF
.	TRBV19	TRBJ1-5	few	TGTGCCAGTATCGCGGGGACCAGCAATCAGCCCCAGCATTTT	CASIAGTSNQPQHF
.	TRBV6-1	TRBJ1-5	.	TGTGCCAGCACCCCCGCGGGGTGGCAGCCCCAGCATTTT	CASTPAGWQPQHF
.	TRBV14	TRBJ1-1	.	TGTGCCAGCAGCCAAGGGTACAACACTGAAGCTTTCTTT	CASSQGYNTEAFF
TRBD1	TRBV29-1	TRBJ2-7	.	TGCGGAGTTGAGGGGGCGGTCCACGAGCAGTACTTC	CGVEGAVHEQYF
TRBD2	TRBV15	TRBJ2-3	.	TGTGCCACCAGCAGAGTGCGACTAGCGGGGGGCCCACATCTCACAGATACGCAGTATTTT	CATSRVRLAGGPHLTDTQYF
TRBD1	TRBV9	TRBJ2-1	once	TGTGCCAGCAGCGATGGGACAGGGTTCTACAATGAGCAGTTCTTC	CASSDGTGFYNEQFF
.	TRBV9	TRBJ2-3	.	TGTGCCAGCAGCGTAGAGCCAGCGGGAGATACGCAGTATTTT	CASSVEPAGDTQYF
TRBD2	TRBV4-2	TRBJ2-3	.	TGTGCCAGCAGCTCGGGACTAGCCGCAGATACGCAGTATTTT	CASSSGLAADTQYF
.	TRBV19	TRBJ2-2	once	TGTGCCAGTACCCCCGTAACAGGGATCGGGGAGCTGTTTTTT	CASTPVTGIGELFF
TRBD2	TRBV5-4	TRBJ2-3	once	TGTGCCAGCACCTTGACTCCGGGACTAGCGGGGGGTCTAGGTTATACGCAGTATTTT	CASTLTPGLAGGLGYTQYF
TRBD1	TRBV29-1	TRBJ1-3	.	TGCAGCGTTGTAGTCAACAGGGGTTTTACTGGAAACACCATATATTTT	CSVVVNRGFTGNTIYF
TRBD2	TRBV11-2	TRBJ2-3	.	TGTGCCAGCAGCCCGGGGACTAGCGGGTTCACAGATACGCAGTATTTT	CASSPGTSGFTDTQYF
.	TRBV19	TRBJ1-5	once	TGTGCCAGTAGTATAATATACGGGCGCAATCAGCCCCAGCATTTT	CASSIIYGRNQPQHF
.	TRBV2	TRBJ1-2	.	TGTGCCAGCAGTGAAATTCCCTATGGCTACACCTTC	CASSEIPYGYTF
TRBD2	TRBV5-1	TRBJ2-5	.	TGCGCCAGCAGCGTCCAGGGAGGGGATGCGGAGACCCAGTACTTC	CASSVQGGDAETQYF
.	TRBV7-2	TRBJ2-1	.	TGTGCCAGCAGCTTAAATCCGGGGAGGGAGCAGTTCTTC	CASSLNPGREQFF
TRBD2	TRBV4-2	TRBJ2-3	.	TGTGCCAGCAGCCAAGGCCAGCGGGGGGTCACAGATACGCAGTATTTT	CASSQGQRGVTDTQYF
.	TRBV20-1	TRBJ2-5	once	TGCAGTGCCTTCGGGGAAGAGACCCAGTACTTC	CSAFGEETQYF
.	TRBV5-1	TRBJ2-7	.	TGCGCCAGCAGCCTGGGACAAACCCCCTACGAGCAGTACTTC	CASSLGQTPYEQYF
.	TRBV6-6	TRBJ1-3	.	TGTGCCAGCAGTCCATCGACTTATCCGGGAAACACCATATATTTT	CASSPSTYPGNTIYF
.	TRBV27	TRBJ1-2	.	TGTGCCAGCAGTGCCTCAGACTGGCCGCTTGGGGGTGGCTACACCTTC	CASSASDWPLGGGYTF
TRBD1	TRBV7-2	TRBJ1-2	.	TGTGCCAGCAGCTTAGGGGCACAGGGGGTCTATGGCTACACCTTC	CASSLGAQGVYGYTF
.	TRBV5-1	TRBJ2-7	.	TGCGCCAGCAGCAGATCAACAGGGCCCTACGAGCAGTACTTC	CASSRSTGPYEQYF
TRBD1	TRBV19	TRBJ1-6	.	TGTGCCAGTAGACTTGACAGGGATAATTCACCCCTCCACTTT	CASRLDRDNSPLHF
TRBD1	TRBV5-8	TRBJ1-6	.	TGTGCCAGCAGCTTCAACCGGGGAAGGGGGCAGGGGTCACCCCTCCACTTT	CASSFNRGRGQGSPLHF
.	TRBV5-4	TRBJ2-7	.	TGTGCCAGCAGCTTGGGCTCGAACTCCTACGAGCAGTACTTC	CASSLGSNSYEQYF
TRBD1	TRBV28	TRBJ2-7	.	TGTGCCAGCAGTTCGGACAGGGTTTGGCACGAGCAGTACTTC	CASSSDRVWHEQYF
TRBD2	TRBV7-3	TRBJ2-1	once	TGTGCCAGCAGCCCGGGACTAGGCCTGTTCTTC	CASSPGLGLFF
TRBD2	TRBV5-4	TRBJ2-5	.	TGTGCCAGCAGCCGCGCCCCTCGGGGGGGCCAAGAGACCCAGTACTTC	CASSRAPRGGQETQYF